The 17 T cell receptor beta chains reported below all come from one sample, sequenced in a study of blood T cell repertoires in COVID-19. Using immunoSEQ multiplex PCR, the repertoire was profiled, and TCRdb retains in-frame clones only, with some absent. The table lists 200,000 or so clones, approximately 88% of them singletons. The specimen was PBMCs or T cells enriched from blood (not recorded which). These receptors were obtained from a woman in her thirties or forties with acute COVID-19.

The rearrangement links TRBV6-1 to TRBJ2-7, with a possible D match to TRBD1 (6 bases). This CDR3 region has 16 residues. Germline V lookup: CDR1 MNHNS, CDR2 SASEGT. V was shortened by 0 bases and J by 2 bases, with 14 bases between the two germline ends. CDR3 nucleotides: TGTGCCAGCAGTGAAGCTCACGGACAGTGGACCTACGAGCAGTACTTC. This codes for CASSEAHGQWTYEQYF.

The chain is built from TRBV2 and TRBJ2-1; D uncertain. CDR1 is SNHLY, CDR2 FYNNEI, per germline. This CDR3 is built from 11 residues. Trimming took 6 bases from V and 6 from J, leaving 6 bases between them. CDR3 loop: CASRYTNEQFF. Written as DNA, the CDR3 is TGTGCCAGCAGGTACACCAATGAGCAGTTCTTC.

In its sample, this clone was seen a few times. This sequence joins TRBV11-3 and TRBJ2-2; D uncertain. The CDR3 has 14 amino acids. Germline assignment: CDR1 SGHNT and CDR2 YENEEA. V dropped 7 bases and J dropped 1 base, with 10 bases sitting between them. CDR3 nucleotides: TGTGCCAGCACTAAGTTGGTGAACACCGGGGAGCTGTTTTTT. It yields the protein CASTKLVNTGELFF.

This clone was seen only once. The chain recombines TRBV21-1 with TRBJ1-2; the table assigns TRBD1, which was not confirmed against the DNA. TRBV21-1 is given as a pseudogene. This CDR3 has 15 residues. In DNA, the CDR3 is TGTGCCAGCAGCGTGGGACAGCCGGCCGGCTATGGCTACACCTTC. Its translation: CASSVGQPAGYGYTF.

The J gene is TRBJ2-1, the V gene TRBV7-8; D assignment may be TRBD1 or TRBD2 (5 bases each). With 5 bases removed from V and 12 bases from J, the gap between germline ends came to 14 bases. Germline-derived CDR1 and CDR2 are SGHVS and FQNEAQ. The CDR3 length is 12 residues. The CDR3 reads CASSQGGSGQFF. As DNA, the CDR3 is TGTGCCAGCAGCCAGGGCGGCAGCGGGCAGTTCTTC.

The rearrangement joins TRBV30 to TRBJ1-1; TRBD1 agrees at 8 bases. The germline V gene encodes CDR1 GTSNPN and CDR2 SVGIG (reference sequence). V shed 2 bases and J 4 bases; nucleotides not matched to a gene: 6. CDR3 length: 14 residues. CDR3 nucleotide sequence: TGTGCCTGGAGTCCCCGGACAGGGCCCACTGAAGCTTTCTTT. Its translation: CAWSPRTGPTEAFF. Combining the CDR3 with reference TRBV30 and TRBJ1-1 gives the whole variable domain SQTIHQWPATLVQPVGSPLSLECTVEGTSNPNLYWYRQAAGRGLQLLFYSVGIGQISSEVPQNLSASRPQDRQFILSSKKLLLSDSGFYLCAWSPRTGPTEAFFGQGTRLTVV.

The chain links TRBV2 to TRBJ1-1; the D is unclear. Trimming pared 4 bases from V and 3 bases from J, leaving 15 bases between. The germline V gene has CDR1 SNHLY and CDR2 FYNNEI. The CDR3 consists of 15 residues. The CDR3 here is CASSVSGVKDTEAFF. The CDR3 DNA sequence: TGTGCCAGCAGTGTATCCGGGGTAAAGGACACTGAAGCTTTCTTT.

The rearrangement joins TRBV7-9 to TRBJ2-2; D remains ambiguous. CDR1 and CDR2 (germline): SEHNR, FQNEAQ (reference sequence). V lost 5 bases, J lost 0 bases, and 19 bases lay in between. This CDR3 is built from 18 residues. DNA of the CDR3: TGTGCCAGCAGCCCCGGTCCCCCGCAAACCTCGAACACCGGGGAGCTGTTTTTT. The encoded protein is CASSPGPPQTSNTGELFF.

The chain joins TRBV19 to TRBJ2-5; D gene ambiguous. The CDR3 is made up of 12 amino acids. The ends were cut back, 5 bases at V and 3 bases at J, with 7 bases in the middle. Germline CDR1 reads LNHDA; CDR2 reads SQIVND (reference sequence). The DNA for the CDR3 is TGTGCCAGTAGTGTCCGTGAAGAGACCCAGTACTTC. As protein: CASSVREETQYF.

This chain connects TRBV9 to TRBJ1-5, with 9 bases aligning to TRBD1. The CDR3 has 15 amino acids. Germline-derived CDR1 and CDR2 are SGDLS and YYNGEE. Trimming at V came to 3 bases and at J to 3 bases, leaving 4 bases not matched to a gene. This chain's CDR3 is CASSATGGNNQPQHF. In DNA form, the CDR3 reads TGTGCCAGCAGCGCGACAGGGGGAAACAATCAGCCCCAGCATTTT.

The rearrangement uses TRBV11-2 and TRBJ1-3, with a weak D call TRBD1 (5 bases). Germline V gene data show CDR1 as SGHAT and CDR2 as FQNNGV. The CDR3 has 17 residues. Trimming shortened V by 6 bases and J by 0 bases, and 18 bases separated the two germline ends. CDR3 region: CASSPRTRGYSGNTIYF. Here the CDR3 DNA reads TGTGCCAGCAGTCCTCGGACAAGGGGATACTCTGGAAACACCATATATTTT.

This chain links TRBV6-1 with TRBJ1-3, with 9 positions matching TRBD1. CDR3 length equals 18 residues. Per the germline V gene, CDR1 is MNHNS and CDR2 is SASEGT. V was pared by 3 bases and J by 4 bases, with 13 bases of the junction left unmatched. This CDR3 is CASSDPTGGIRRGNTIYF. The CDR3 coding sequence is TGTGCCAGCAGTGATCCGACAGGGGGGATACGCCGCGGAAACACCATATATTTT.

This clone turned up a few times. This sequence joins TRBV27 and TRBJ1-2; D is unclear. Trimming shortened V by 3 bases and J by 1 base, and 6 bases separated the two germline ends. CDR1 is MNHEY, CDR2 SMNVEV, per germline (reference sequence). The CDR3 sequence is 13 residues long. As DNA, the CDR3 is TGTGCCAGCAGTTTCTCAGTTAACTATGGCTACACCTTC. This gives the protein CASSFSVNYGYTF.

V usage is TRBV5-1 and J usage is TRBJ1-4; 10 nucleotides line up with TRBD1. The J segment lost 1 base and the V segment lost 0 bases, leaving 6 bases of the junction unmatched. This CDR3 is built from 18 residues. Per the germline V gene, CDR1 is SGHRS and CDR2 is YFSETQ. In nucleotides, the CDR3 is TGCGCCAGCAGCTTGGTCCGGACAGGGGGACGAACTAATGAAAAACTGTTTTTT. Its translation is CASSLVRTGGRTNEKLFF.

The chain joins TRBV5-1 to TRBJ2-3; 10 bases are shared with TRBD2. V was clipped by 0 bases and J by 6 bases; unmatched bases: 7. The germline V gene has CDR1 SGHRS and CDR2 YFSETQ. CDR3 length equals 16 residues. The CDR3 region has the DNA TGCGCCAGCAGCTTGGGCAGTAGCGGGGGGTTTGATACGCAGTATTTT. Protein product: CASSLGSSGGFDTQYF.

The DNA of the CDR3 is TGTGCCAGCACTGGACAGGGGGCCTTCTATGGCTACACCTTC. Translating it yields CASTGQGAFYGYTF. The chain recombines TRBV2 with TRBJ1-2; 11 bases match TRBD1. This CDR3 spans 14 amino acids. After removal of 7 bases from V and 4 bases from J, the junction contained 5 bases not matched to a gene. Germline CDR1 and CDR2: SNHLY and FYNNEI.

This clone was counted at least ten times. The genes are TRBV10-3 and TRBJ1-1, with no clear D. Germline assignment: CDR1 ENHRY and CDR2 SYGVKD. The CDR3 length is 11 residues. CDR3 sequence reads: CASTGTREAFF. The DNA for the CDR3 is TGTGCGTCCACCGGCACTAGGGAAGCTTTCTTT.